The rows below give T cell receptor beta chains drawn from one sample of a study of T cell clusters in autoimmune cytopenias. Each CDR3 protein gets one entry in TCRdb, which reprocessed the multiplex PCR reads and gives no DNA. This repertoire includes approximately 3,500 distinct CDR3 sequences. The sample was peripheral blood. The receptor source for this set is a human donor with an autoimmune cytopenia or autoimmune hepatitis (not recorded which). The CDR3 runs from the conserved cysteine through the conserved F or W. Not all rows give a size; the values are once, few, many and, for expanded clones, a class.

abundance,j_gene,v_gene,CDR3aa
medium-sized,TRBJ2-1,TRBV27,CASSPRMTGYNEQFF
NA,TRBJ1-1,TRBV18,CASSLATGQNTEAFF
medium-sized,TRBJ1-2,TRBV15,CATSREGGDGYTF
NA,TRBJ1-1,TRBV19,CASSWRTEAFF
NA,TRBJ2-7,TRBV27,CASSFRGQSYEQYF
NA,TRBJ2-1,TRBV19,CASTTIAGVAYNEQFF
medium-sized,TRBJ2-1,TRBV29-1,CSGRGGLSSYNEQFF
NA,TRBJ1-1,TRBV30,CAWNRQGLTEAFF
NA,TRBJ2-7,TRBV20-1,CSASWPLTASSYEQYF
NA,TRBJ2-1,TRBV19,CASSIGVGEDEQFF
medium-sized,TRBJ2-7,TRBV18,CASSPLSQGNEQYF
medium-sized,TRBJ2-7,TRBV15,CATSDMGQGRGEQYF
NA,TRBJ2-1,TRBV24-1,CATSGGGQGAYNEQFF
NA,TRBJ2-3,TRBV29-1,CSVDTGGETDTQYF
NA,TRBJ1-3,TRBV5-6,CASSLVRGLGNTIYF
medium-sized,TRBJ1-4,TRBV19,CASSTLDPSGEKLFF
medium-sized,TRBJ1-2,TRBV27,CASRDRGNYGYTF
medium-sized,TRBJ2-3,TRBV15,CATSRDDTQYF
medium-sized,TRBJ2-1,TRBV6-5,CASSYDPGVVGVGEQFF
medium-sized,TRBJ1-2,TRBV30,CALSGGLESFGYTF
medium-sized,TRBJ2-1,TRBV5-5,CASSLARGAYNEQFF
medium-sized,TRBJ2-7,TRBV5-8,CASETTQTYEQYF
NA,TRBJ1-2,TRBV28,CAVQGDATYGYTF
medium-sized,TRBJ1-4,TRBV27,CASSLGRSPEKLFF
medium-sized,TRBJ2-7,TRBV27,CASRRQGIGNYEQYF
NA,TRBJ2-2,TRBV12-3/TRBV12-4,CASKPRGRVQGSGELFF
NA,TRBJ2-5,TRBV20-1,CSAHPPTGLETQYF
NA,TRBJ2-7,TRBV20-1,CSAFRLTGGWEQYF
medium-sized,TRBJ1-5,TRBV6-6,CASSWAGTGFPQHF
NA,TRBJ2-1,TRBV29-1,CSVFIQGHEQFF
medium-sized,TRBJ1-6,TRBV30,CASESWGPSSYNSPLHF
medium-sized,TRBJ2-7,TRBV5-6,CASSWGLLEQYF
medium-sized,TRBJ1-6,TRBV6-5,CASKSDRVVYNSPLHF
medium-sized,TRBJ2-5,TRBV29-1,CSVARDSQGTQYF
NA,TRBJ1-5,TRBV19,CASGQGTGSNQPQHF
medium-sized,TRBJ1-1,TRBV30,CAWGTVNTEAFF
medium-sized,TRBJ2-7,TRBV5-6,CASSLRGPREQYF
medium-sized,TRBJ1-6,TRBV6-6,CASTNRGLRSPLHF
medium-sized,TRBJ2-5,TRBV7-6,CASSEDWGETQYF
medium-sized,TRBJ1-2,TRBV27,CASSTGNYGYTF
medium-sized,TRBJ2-7,TRBV27,CASSLRGSYEQYF
medium-sized,TRBJ2-7,TRBV27,CASSPLAGSYEQYF
medium-sized,TRBJ1-3,TRBV19,CASRPRGPISGNTIYF
NA,TRBJ2-1,TRBV4-3,CASSQGAGQSYNEQFF
NA,TRBJ2-7,TRBV12-3/TRBV12-4,CASSLFMYEQYF
NA,TRBJ2-2,TRBV30,CAWSGYRGPGELFF
medium-sized,TRBJ2-7,TRBV27,CASSPFQGVGSEQYF
NA,TRBJ2-1,TRBV18,CASSPPTSVNEQFF
medium-sized,TRBJ2-3,TRBV10-3,CAISESTPGGVDTQYF
NA,TRBJ1-2,TRBV7-2,CASSPYRYDYGYTF
NA,TRBJ1-1,TRBV27,CASSLGVGLNTEAFF